The 19 T cell receptor beta chains reported below all come from one sample, sequenced in a study of T cell responses to AZD1222 COVID-19 vaccine. Profiling relied on immunoSEQ multiplex PCR, and the TCRdb table lists in-frame clones only, not all of them. The sample lists about 75,000 clones, about nine tenths occurring once. This specimen was peripheral blood, taken 28 days after the second AZD1222 dose. The receptors derive from an adult who received the AZD1222 COVID-19 vaccine.

This chain connects TRBV3-1 (or the pseudogene TRBV3-2) to TRBJ2-4; D perhaps matches TRBD2 (7 bases). The CDR3 loop spans 17 amino acids. Germline CDR1 and CDR2: LGHDT and YNNKEL (reference sequence). V was cut by 0 bases and J by 2 bases, with 14 bases left in between. The CDR3 loop is CASSQDGGGGTKNIQYF. In nucleotides, the CDR3 is TGTGCCAGCAGCCAAGATGGGGGGGGCGGAACCAAAAACATTCAGTACTTC.

This chain connects TRBV5-1 to TRBJ1-1; 8 nucleotides align to TRBD1. The trim removed 5 bases at V and 4 bases at J, leaving 7 bases unmatched. Germline CDR1 and CDR2: SGHRS and YFSETQ. The CDR3 is 14 amino acids. The CDR3 nucleotides are TGCGCCAGCAGTTCGTCAGGGGGCTTCACTGAAGCTTTCTTT. This codes for CASSSSGGFTEAFF.

CDR3 protein: CASSLILQETQYF. The CDR3 DNA sequence: TGTGCCAGCAGCTTAATATTACAAGAGACCCAGTACTTC. V and J are TRBV11-2 and TRBJ2-5; no clear D gene. CDR3 size: 13 residues. CDR1 and CDR2 (germline): SGHAT, FQNNGV. Trimming removed 2 bases at V and 2 bases at J, with 6 bases between.

The CDR3 region is CAWSVRSYEQYF. The CDR3 nucleotides are TGTGCCTGGAGTGTACGCAGCTACGAGCAGTACTTC. This chain connects TRBV30 to TRBJ2-7; D gene uncertain. The CDR3 loop spans 12 amino acids. V lost 0 bases and J 3 bases, leaving 6 bases between the germline ends. From germline, CDR1 is GTSNPN and CDR2 SVGIG (reference sequence).

The V gene is TRBV7-9, the J gene TRBJ1-1; tentatively, D is TRBD1 (6 bases). Trimming pared 5 bases from V and 0 bases from J, leaving 10 bases between. The germline V gene has CDR1 SEHNR and CDR2 FQNEAQ (reference sequence). This CDR3 is built from 14 residues. In DNA form, the CDR3 reads TGTGCCAGCAGCCGCGGACAGATGAACACTGAAGCTTTCTTT. Translation gives CASSRGQMNTEAFF.

V is TRBV7-8 and J is TRBJ1-2, with a possible D match to TRBD1 (5 bases). This CDR3 has 14 amino acids. Trimming stripped 5 bases from V and 2 bases from J, with 12 bases between. The V gene's germline CDR1 is SGHVS and CDR2 FQNEAQ. CDR3: CASSPDRTNYGYTF. CDR3 nucleotide sequence: TGTGCCAGCAGCCCCGACAGAACCAACTATGGCTACACCTTC.

The rearrangement joins TRBV29-1 to TRBJ2-7, with D tentatively TRBD2 (5 bases). Trimming cost V 6 bases and J 0 bases, with 15 bases left between them. The CDR3 is 14 amino acids. Germline V gene lookup returns CDR1 SQVTM and CDR2 ANQGSEA. The DNA of the CDR3 is TGCAGCGTCACTGGAGGTCAGCGCTCCTACGAGCAGTACTTC. Protein sequence: CSVTGGQRSYEQYF.

The genes are TRBV27 and TRBJ1-1; D call uncertain. This CDR3 comprises 12 residues. The germline gives CDR1 MNHEY, CDR2 SMNVEV (reference sequence). Trimming removed 6 bases at V and 2 bases at J, with 7 bases between. The CDR3 sequence: CASRETNTEAFF. CDR3 in DNA: TGTGCCAGCAGGGAAACAAACACTGAAGCTTTCTTT.

The rearrangement joins TRBV18 to TRBJ1-1; D might be TRBD1 (6 bases). The V and J ends lost 5 bases and 3 bases respectively, with 7 bases between them. The CDR3 sequence is 12 residues long. Germline V gene sequence: CDR1 KGHSH, CDR2 LQKENI. The CDR3 coding sequence is TGTGCCAGCTCAGCAGGGGACACTGAAGCTTTCTTT. This codes for CASSAGDTEAFF. The full variable domain, with the rest looked up from reference TRBV18 and TRBJ1-1, is NAGVMQNPRHLVRRRGQEARLRCSPMKGHSHVYWYRQLPEEGLKFMVYLQKENIIDESGMPKERFSAEFPKEGPSILRIQQVVRGDSAAYFCASSAGDTEAFFGQGTRLTVV.

The chain is built from TRBV6-2 or TRBV6-3 and TRBJ2-1, with TRBD2 identical over 9 bases. V lost 4 bases, J lost 5 bases, and 9 bases stayed unmatched. Germline V gene data show CDR1 as MNHEY and CDR2 as SVGEGT. The CDR3 is 16 residues long. The CDR3 DNA reads TGTGCCAGCAGTTCCCCGGGACTAGCCTCTCACAATGAGCAGTTCTTC. This translates into CASSSPGLASHNEQFF.

On this clone: Germline is not matched at one junction end, which may reflect a read error. CDR3 amino acids: CSFRGTDTQYF. DNA for the CDR3: TGCAGCTTTAGGGGCACGGATACGCAGTATTTT. This rearrangement joins TRBV20-1 to TRBJ2-3; TRBD1 is a possible D gene (5 bases). Germline V gene data show CDR1 as DFQATT and CDR2 as SNEGSKA (reference sequence). This CDR3 has 11 amino acids.

The chain joins TRBV6-5 to TRBJ1-5; unclear D gene. Germline V lookup: CDR1 MNHEY, CDR2 SVGAGI. The length of the CDR3 is 14 residues. V was pared by 6 bases and J by 7 bases, with 16 bases between. The CDR3 sequence: CASSGEGAGQPQHF. CDR3 bases: TGTGCCAGCAGCGGGGAGGGAGCCGGGCAGCCCCAGCATTTT.

V is TRBV4-2 and J is TRBJ2-7; TRBD2 matches at 10 bases. This CDR3 is built from 16 residues. V shed 0 bases, J shed 1 base, and the junction held 3 bases outside the gene matches. Germline V gene sequence: CDR1 LGHNA, CDR2 YNFKEQ. Here the CDR3 DNA reads TGTGCCAGCAGCCAAGATTCACTAGCGGGGTCCTACGAGCAGTACTTC. Translated: CASSQDSLAGSYEQYF.

The chain combines TRBV30 with TRBJ1-2; D call uncertain. Trimming removed 5 bases at V and 4 bases at J, with 8 bases between. The germline V gene encodes CDR1 GTSNPN and CDR2 SVGIG (reference sequence). CDR3 length: 11 residues. The CDR3 region has the DNA TGTGCCTGGGGATTTGGCTATGGCTACACCTTC. Amino acid sequence: CAWGFGYGYTF.

This clone was seen a handful of times. The rearrangement joins TRBV7-2 to TRBJ2-7, with D unclear. V lost 2 bases to trimming and J lost 3 bases, with 14 bases between them. Germline V gene lookup returns CDR1 SGHTA and CDR2 FQGNSA. CDR3 length equals 15 residues. The CDR3 here is CASSLRVVPVYEQYF. The CDR3 DNA reads TGTGCCAGCAGCTTACGGGTTGTACCGGTCTACGAGCAGTACTTC.

The chain combines TRBV27 with TRBJ1-6; unclear D gene. CDR3 length equals 16 residues. The germline V gene has CDR1 MNHEY and CDR2 SMNVEV (reference sequence). Trimming removed 2 bases at V and 7 bases at J, with 15 bases between. This chain's CDR3 is CASSLAWPPGNSPLHF. Here the CDR3 DNA reads TGTGCCAGCAGTTTAGCTTGGCCCCCCGGCAATTCACCCCTCCACTTT.

The rearrangement uses TRBV13 and TRBJ2-7, with TRBD2 as a possible D gene (7 bases). Germline V gives CDR1 PRHDT, CDR2 FYEKMQ (reference sequence). The CDR3 runs 14 residues. Trimming took off 8 bases at V and 3 bases at J, with 17 bases between the two ends. For the CDR3, the DNA is TGTGCCAGCGGGAGCCGGGGGGCTCGCTACGAGCAGTACTTC. It yields the protein CASGSRGARYEQYF.

The V gene is TRBV9, the J gene TRBJ1-2, with TRBD1 as a possible D gene (6 bases). The length of the CDR3 is 12 residues. The ends were cut back, 2 bases at V and 7 bases at J, with 9 bases in the middle. CDR1 is SGDLS and CDR2 is YYNGEE in the germline V gene. CDR3 DNA sequence: TGTGCCAGCAGCGTTGACAGGAGTGGCTACACCTTC. Protein product: CASSVDRSGYTF.

The chain combines TRBV12-5 with TRBJ2-5, with 9 bases aligning to TRBD1. V was clipped by 7 bases and J by 3 bases; unmatched bases: 6. The CDR3 runs to 14 residues. Germline assignment: CDR1 LGHNT and CDR2 FRNRAP. The CDR3 DNA follows: TGTGCTAGTGCCCCGCGGGACAGGGAAGAGACCCAGTACTTC. Translating it yields CASAPRDREETQYF.